This T cell receptor (beta chain) appears in the sequencing data of a study of cytomegalovirus exposure and HLA in healthy donors. The repertoire was sequenced with immunoSEQ multiplex PCR; TCRdb's copy has only in-frame clones and lacks some. The sample contains roughly 330,000 clones, about nine tenths of which appear only once. CDR1 is SEHNR, CDR2 FQNEAQ, per germline (reference sequence). The CDR3 length is 18 residues. Germline trimming cut 5 bases from V and 3 bases from J; bases unmatched to any gene: 17. The TCR comes from a woman in her 30s in good health and CMV-seropositive. V usage is TRBV7-9 and J usage is TRBJ1-2; 8 bases are shared with TRBD1. The sample comprised PBMCs. CDR3 nucleotides: TGTGCCAGCAGCCCTAGTCCCGGGACAGGTTTGGGGGACTATGGCTACACCTTC. This translates into CASSPSPGTGLGDYGYTF.